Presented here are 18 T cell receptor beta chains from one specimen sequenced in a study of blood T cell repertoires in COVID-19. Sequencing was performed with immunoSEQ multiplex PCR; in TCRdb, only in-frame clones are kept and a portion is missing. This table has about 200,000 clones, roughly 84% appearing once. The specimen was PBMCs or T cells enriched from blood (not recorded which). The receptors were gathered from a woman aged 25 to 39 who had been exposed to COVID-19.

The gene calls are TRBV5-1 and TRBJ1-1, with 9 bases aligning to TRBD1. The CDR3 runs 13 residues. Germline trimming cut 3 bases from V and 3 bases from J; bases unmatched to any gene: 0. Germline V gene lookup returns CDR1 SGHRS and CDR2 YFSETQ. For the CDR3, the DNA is TGCGCCAGCAGCTGGACAGGGGACACTGAAGCTTTCTTT. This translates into CASSWTGDTEAFF.

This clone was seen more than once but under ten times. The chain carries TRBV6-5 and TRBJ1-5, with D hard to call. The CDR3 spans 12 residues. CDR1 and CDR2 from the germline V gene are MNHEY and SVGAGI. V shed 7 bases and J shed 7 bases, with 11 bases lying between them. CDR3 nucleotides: TGTGCCAGCAACCGGGGAGGCCAGCCCCAGCATTTT. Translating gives CASNRGGQPQHF.

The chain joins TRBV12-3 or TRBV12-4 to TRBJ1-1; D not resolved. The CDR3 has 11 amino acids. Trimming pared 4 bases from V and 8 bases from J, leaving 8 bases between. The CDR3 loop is CASSSAGEAFF. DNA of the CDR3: TGTGCCAGCAGTTCGGCGGGGGAAGCTTTCTTT.

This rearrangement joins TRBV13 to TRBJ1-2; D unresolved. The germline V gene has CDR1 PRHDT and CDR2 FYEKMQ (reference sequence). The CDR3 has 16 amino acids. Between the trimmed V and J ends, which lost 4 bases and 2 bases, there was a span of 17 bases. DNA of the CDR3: TGTGCCAGCAGCTCCATTACAGAACTTAGAAACTATGGCTACACCTTC. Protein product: CASSSITELRNYGYTF.

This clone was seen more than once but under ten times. The CDR3 sequence: CASSAEGAIYNSPLHF. Written as DNA, the CDR3 is TGTGCCAGCAGTGCTGAAGGGGCTATATATAATTCACCCCTCCACTTT. The chain carries TRBV2 and TRBJ1-6; the D gene is possibly TRBD1 (5 bases). The germline CDR1 and CDR2 sequences are SNHLY and FYNNEI. This CDR3 contains 16 residues. Trimming removed 4 bases at V and 4 bases at J, with 14 bases between. Together with reference TRBV2 and TRBJ1-6, the CDR3 gives the full variable domain: EPEVTQTPSHQVTQMGQEVILRCVPISNHLYFYWYRQILGQKVEFLVSFYNNEISEKSEIFDDQFSVERPDGSNFTLKIRSTKLEDSAMYFCASSAEGAIYNSPLHFGNGTRLTVT.

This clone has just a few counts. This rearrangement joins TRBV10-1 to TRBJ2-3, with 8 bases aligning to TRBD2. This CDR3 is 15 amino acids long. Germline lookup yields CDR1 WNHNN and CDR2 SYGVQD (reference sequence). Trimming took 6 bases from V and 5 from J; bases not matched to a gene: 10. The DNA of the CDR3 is TGCGCCAGCAGCTCCGGGGGGGCCTATTTAGATACGCAGTATTTT. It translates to CASSSGGAYLDTQYF.

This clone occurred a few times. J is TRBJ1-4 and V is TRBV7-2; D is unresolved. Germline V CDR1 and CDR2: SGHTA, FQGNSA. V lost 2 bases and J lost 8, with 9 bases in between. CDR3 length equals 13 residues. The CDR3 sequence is CASSLNMAEKLFF. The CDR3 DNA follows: TGTGCCAGCAGCTTAAATATGGCAGAAAAACTGTTTTTT. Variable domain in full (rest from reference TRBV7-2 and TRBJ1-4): GAGVSQSPSNKVTEKGKDVELRCDPISGHTALYWYRQSLGQGLEFLIYFQGNSAPDKSGLPSDRFSAERTGGSVSTLTIQRTQQEDSAVYLCASSLNMAEKLFFGSGTQLSVL.

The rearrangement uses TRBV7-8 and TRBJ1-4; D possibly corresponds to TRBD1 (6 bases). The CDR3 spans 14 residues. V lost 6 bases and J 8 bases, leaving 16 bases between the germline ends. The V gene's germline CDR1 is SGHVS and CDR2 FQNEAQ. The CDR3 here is CASSSPQGREKLFF. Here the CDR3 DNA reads TGTGCCAGCAGTTCCCCACAGGGTAGGGAAAAACTGTTTTTT. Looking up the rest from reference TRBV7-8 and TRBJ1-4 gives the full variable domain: GAGVSQSPRYKVAKRGQDVALRCDPISGHVSLFWYQQALGQGPEFLTYFQNEAQLDKSGLPSDRFFAERPEGSVSTLKIQRTQQEDSAVYLCASSSPQGREKLFFGSGTQLSVL.

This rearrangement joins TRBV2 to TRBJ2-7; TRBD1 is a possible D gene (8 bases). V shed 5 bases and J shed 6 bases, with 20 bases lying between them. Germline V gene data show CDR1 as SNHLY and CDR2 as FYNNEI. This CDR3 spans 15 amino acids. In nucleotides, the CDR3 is TGTGCCAGCAGTCTTCAGGGGGCGGGGGTAGGCGAGCAGTACTTC. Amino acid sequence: CASSLQGAGVGEQYF.

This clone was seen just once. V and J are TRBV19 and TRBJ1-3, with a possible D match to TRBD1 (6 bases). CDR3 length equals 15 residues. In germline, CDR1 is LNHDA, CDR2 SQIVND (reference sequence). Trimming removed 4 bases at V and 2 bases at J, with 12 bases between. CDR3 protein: CASSTPGQTGNTIYF. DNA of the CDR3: TGTGCCAGTAGTACCCCGGGACAAACTGGAAACACCATATATTTT.

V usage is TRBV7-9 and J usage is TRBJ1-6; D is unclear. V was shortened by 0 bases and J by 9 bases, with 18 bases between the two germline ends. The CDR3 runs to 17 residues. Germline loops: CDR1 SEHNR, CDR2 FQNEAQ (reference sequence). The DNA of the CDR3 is TGTGCCAGCAGCTTAGCACCCTTTTCTGTCACGAGTTCACCCCTCCACTTT. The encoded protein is CASSLAPFSVTSSPLHF. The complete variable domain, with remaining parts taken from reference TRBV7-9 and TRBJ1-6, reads DTGVSQNPRHKITKRGQNVTFRCDPISEHNRLYWYRQTLGQGPEFLTYFQNEAQLEKSRLLSDRFSAERPKGSFSTLEIQRTEQGDSAMYLCASSLAPFSVTSSPLHFGNGTRLTVT.

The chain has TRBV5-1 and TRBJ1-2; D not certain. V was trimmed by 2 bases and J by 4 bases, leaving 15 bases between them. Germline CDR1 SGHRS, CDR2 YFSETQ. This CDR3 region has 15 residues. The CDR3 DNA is TGCGCCAGCAGCTTCTCTGAGCGTAACGTCTATGGCTACACCTTC. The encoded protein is CASSFSERNVYGYTF.

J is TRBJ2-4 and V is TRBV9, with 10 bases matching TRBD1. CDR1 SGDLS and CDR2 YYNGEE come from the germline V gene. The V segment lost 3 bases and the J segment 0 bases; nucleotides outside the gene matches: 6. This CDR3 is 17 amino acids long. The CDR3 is CASSATGTGVAKNIQYF. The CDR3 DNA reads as TGTGCCAGCAGCGCTACCGGGACAGGGGTAGCCAAAAACATTCAGTACTTC.

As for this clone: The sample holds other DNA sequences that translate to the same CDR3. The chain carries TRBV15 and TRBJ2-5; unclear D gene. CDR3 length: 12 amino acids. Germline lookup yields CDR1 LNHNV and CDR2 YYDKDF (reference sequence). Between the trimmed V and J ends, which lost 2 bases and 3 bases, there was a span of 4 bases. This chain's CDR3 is CATSRQKETQYF. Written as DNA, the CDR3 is TGTGCCACCAGCAGACAAAAAGAGACCCAGTACTTC.

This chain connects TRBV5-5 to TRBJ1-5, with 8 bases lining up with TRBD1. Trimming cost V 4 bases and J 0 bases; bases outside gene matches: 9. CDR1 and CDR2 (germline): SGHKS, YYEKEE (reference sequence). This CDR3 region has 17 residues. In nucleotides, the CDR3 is TGTGCCAGCAGCGACGGACAGGGCCAAAGTAGCAATCAGCCCCAGCATTTT. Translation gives CASSDGQGQSSNQPQHF.

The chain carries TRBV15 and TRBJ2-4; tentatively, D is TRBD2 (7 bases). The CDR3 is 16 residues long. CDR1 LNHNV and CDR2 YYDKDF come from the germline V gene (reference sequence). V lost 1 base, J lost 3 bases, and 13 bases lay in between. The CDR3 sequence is CATSRASGDNKNIQYF. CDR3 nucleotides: TGTGCCACCAGCAGAGCGAGCGGGGACAACAAAAACATTCAGTACTTC.

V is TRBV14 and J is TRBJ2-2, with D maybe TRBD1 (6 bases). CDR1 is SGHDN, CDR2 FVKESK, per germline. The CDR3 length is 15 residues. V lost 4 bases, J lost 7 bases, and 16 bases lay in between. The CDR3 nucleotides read TGTGCCAGCAGCCCGGCCGGGACACAAATCGGGGAGCTGTTTTTT. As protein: CASSPAGTQIGELFF.

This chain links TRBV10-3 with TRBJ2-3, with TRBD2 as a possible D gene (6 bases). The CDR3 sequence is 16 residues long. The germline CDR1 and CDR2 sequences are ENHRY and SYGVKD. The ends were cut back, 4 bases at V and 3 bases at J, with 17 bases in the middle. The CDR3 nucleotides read TGTGCCATCAGTGGTAGCGGAGCCGGGTTAACAGATACGCAGTATTTT. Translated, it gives CAISGSGAGLTDTQYF.